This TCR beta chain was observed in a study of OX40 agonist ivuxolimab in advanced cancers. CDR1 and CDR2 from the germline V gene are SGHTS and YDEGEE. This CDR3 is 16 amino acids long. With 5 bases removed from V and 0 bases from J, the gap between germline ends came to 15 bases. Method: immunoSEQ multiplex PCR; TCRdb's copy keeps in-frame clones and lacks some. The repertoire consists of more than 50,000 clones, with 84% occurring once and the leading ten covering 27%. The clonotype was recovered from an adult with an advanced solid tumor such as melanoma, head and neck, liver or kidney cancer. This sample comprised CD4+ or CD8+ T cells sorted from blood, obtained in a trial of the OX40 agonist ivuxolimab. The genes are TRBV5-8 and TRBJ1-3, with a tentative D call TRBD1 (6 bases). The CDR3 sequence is CASSSGQISSGNTIYF. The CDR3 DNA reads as TGTGCCAGCAGTTCTGGACAGATAAGCTCTGGAAACACCATATATTTT.